One and the same sample provided the 18 T cell receptor beta chains below, sequenced in a study of shared clonotypes between healthy human individuals. Sequenced by immunoSEQ multiplex PCR; TCRdb stores in-frame clones only, minus some. The sample has millions of clones, 80% to 95% seen once. Sequencing was done on a sample of naive CD4+ T cells from PBMCs. Subset meaning: CD45RA+ positively selected. These receptor sequences come from a man younger than 35 in good health. Some clones in this sample may be carry-over from other donors' samples.

This clone has only a few counts. In DNA, the CDR3 is TGTGCCAGCAGCCGGGACACTGAAGCTTTCTTT. Translation gives CASSRDTEAFF. The rearrangement links TRBV14 to TRBJ1-1; D call uncertain. The V gene lost 4 bases and the J gene lost 3 bases, with 3 bases spanning the gap. There are 11 residues in the CDR3. Per germline, CDR1 SGHDN and CDR2 FVKESK. The variable domain in full, completed from reference TRBV14 and TRBJ1-1, reads EAGVTQFPSHSVIEKGQTVTLRCDPISGHDNLYWYRRVMGKEIKFLLHFVKESKQDESGMPNNRFLAERTGGTYSTLKVQPAELEDSGVYFCASSRDTEAFFGQGTRLTVV.

The chain carries TRBV7-9 and TRBJ2-1, with 10 bases lining up with TRBD2. Germline loops: CDR1 SEHNR, CDR2 FQNEAQ (reference sequence). V lost 5 bases, J lost 1 base, and 2 bases stayed unmatched. The CDR3 totals 15 residues. The CDR3 region is CASSATSGSYNEQFF. The CDR3 nucleotides are TGTGCCAGCAGCGCGACTAGCGGGTCCTACAATGAGCAGTTCTTC.

The chain uses TRBV6-1 and TRBJ2-1; 12 bases line up with TRBD2. Unmatched junction bases numbered 6, after V lost 8 bases and J lost 10 bases. This CDR3 has 13 residues. Looked up from germline, CDR1 is MNHNS and CDR2 is SASEGT. DNA of the CDR3: TGTGCCAGCCAAGTGACTAGCGGGGGCGAGCAGTTCTTC. This gives the protein CASQVTSGGEQFF.

This chain connects TRBV5-1 to TRBJ2-7, with TRBD1 matching 12 bases. With V trimmed by 2 bases and J by 5 bases, 14 bases remained unmatched. The CDR3 runs to 18 residues. CDR1 and CDR2 from the germline V gene are SGHRS and YFSETQ. CDR3 DNA sequence: TGCGCCAGCAGCTTTCCCGGGACAGGGGGCGCAAATGGGAACGAGCAGTACTTC. This sequence encodes CASSFPGTGGANGNEQYF. The full variable domain, with the rest looked up from reference TRBV5-1 and TRBJ2-7, is KAGVTQTPRYLIKTRGQQVTLSCSPISGHRSVSWYQQTPGQGLQFLFEYFSETQRNKGNFPGRFSGRQFSNSRSEMNVSTLELGDSALYLCASSFPGTGGANGNEQYFGPGTRLTVT.

Remarks on this clone: The sample contains more than one DNA sequence encoding this CDR3. The chain recombines TRBV9 with TRBJ2-7; D not resolved. The CDR3 runs 14 residues. V was clipped by 0 bases and J by 0 bases, with 7 bases between them. Germline lookup yields CDR1 SGDLS and CDR2 YYNGEE. CDR3 region: CASSVAATSYEQYF. CDR3 sequence (DNA): TGTGCCAGCAGCGTAGCGGCGACCTCCTACGAGCAGTACTTC.

This chain uses TRBV7-2 with TRBJ2-3, with 9 bases aligning to TRBD2. Germline V gene data show CDR1 as SGHTA and CDR2 as FQGNSA. There are 16 residues in the CDR3. With V trimmed by 2 bases and J by 2 bases, 5 bases remained unmatched. The CDR3 region has the DNA TGTGCCAGCAGCTTACTAGCGGGGTTGTCCACAGATACGCAGTATTTT. Its protein product is CASSLLAGLSTDTQYF.

J is TRBJ1-2 and V is TRBV28; D gene ambiguous. CDR3 size: 12 residues. The V gene lost 11 bases and the J gene lost 1 base, with 11 bases spanning the gap. Germline V CDR1 and CDR2: MDHEN, SYDVKM. The CDR3 sequence is CAYSGVNYGYTF. In DNA form, the CDR3 reads TGTGCCTACTCGGGAGTTAACTATGGCTACACCTTC.

The chain couples TRBV27 to TRBJ2-3, with 15 bases lining up with TRBD2. The length of the CDR3 is 18 residues. Trimming removed 5 bases from V and 2 bases from J; junction bases left unmatched: 8. Per germline, CDR1 MNHEY and CDR2 SMNVEV (reference sequence). The CDR3 coding sequence is TGTGCCAGCAGTCTAGGACTAGCGGGAGGGCATGACACAGATACGCAGTATTTT. Translated, it gives CASSLGLAGGHDTDTQYF.

The count of this clone is one. J is TRBJ1-3 and V is TRBV28; D may be TRBD1 (6 bases). Trimming pared 5 bases from V and 5 bases from J, leaving 19 bases between. This CDR3 contains 16 residues. CDR1 is MDHEN and CDR2 is SYDVKM in the germline V gene. The CDR3: CASSARPGAPRNTIYF. The CDR3 coding sequence is TGTGCCAGCAGTGCGAGGCCAGGGGCGCCCAGAAACACCATATATTTT.

J is TRBJ1-1 and V is TRBV7-9, with D unclear. V was trimmed by 7 bases and J by 4 bases, leaving 16 bases between them. This CDR3 has 14 residues. Germline V gives CDR1 SEHNR, CDR2 FQNEAQ (reference sequence). In DNA, the CDR3 is TGTGCCAGCACCCGGCAAGGGTCGGGCACTGAAGCTTTCTTT. Translation: CASTRQGSGTEAFF.

Regarding this clone: Other DNA sequences within the sample encode an identical CDR3. The chain combines TRBV10-3 with TRBJ2-7; D is uncertain. Trimming cost V 3 bases and J 4 bases, with 7 bases left between them. The CDR3 contains 12 residues. CDR1 is ENHRY, CDR2 SYGVKD, per germline. The CDR3 loop is CAISEVSYEQYF. In DNA, the CDR3 is TGTGCCATCAGTGAAGTGTCATACGAGCAGTACTTC.

The V gene is TRBV4-3, the J gene TRBJ1-2, with D tentatively TRBD1 (6 bases). Trimming took off 0 bases at V and 4 bases at J, with 12 bases between the two ends. The CDR3 loop spans 15 amino acids. From germline, CDR1 is LGHNA and CDR2 YSLEER. As DNA, the CDR3 is TGCGCCAGCAGCCAAGACGGGGCAGGGGCCTATGGCTACACCTTC. Residues: CASSQDGAGAYGYTF.

This clone was observed a handful of times. This CDR3 is also generated by other DNA sequences in the sample. The rearrangement uses TRBV9 and TRBJ1-1, with a weak D call TRBD1 (6 bases). The CDR3 sequence is 15 residues long. Germline CDR1 is SGDLS and CDR2 is YYNGEE. Trimming took 0 bases from V and 1 from J, leaving 10 bases between them. For the CDR3, the DNA is TGTGCCAGCAGCGTAGTGACAGGACCGAACACTGAAGCTTTCTTT. Its translation is CASSVVTGPNTEAFF.

V gene TRBV5-1 combines with J gene TRBJ2-5; 10 nucleotides agree with TRBD2. V shed 7 bases and J 3 bases; nucleotides not matched to a gene: 12. Germline CDR1 is SGHRS and CDR2 is YFSETQ. The CDR3 consists of 16 residues. CDR3 protein: CASVTDLAGAEETQYF. DNA for the CDR3: TGCGCCAGCGTTACCGACCTAGCGGGAGCTGAAGAGACCCAGTACTTC.

The genes are TRBV6-6 and TRBJ1-2; 7 nucleotides agree with TRBD1. Looked up from germline, CDR1 is MNHNY and CDR2 is SVGAGI (reference sequence). CDR3 length: 16 residues. V lost 4 bases and J lost 0; bases outside the gene matches: 8. CDR3 sequence reads: CASSSQDREANYGYTF. The DNA of the CDR3 is TGTGCCAGCAGTTCCCAAGACAGGGAAGCTAACTATGGCTACACCTTC.

V and J are TRBV7-2 and TRBJ2-5; no clear D. The length of the CDR3 is 14 residues. Trimming left V 1 base short and J 4 bases short, with 10 bases between. Germline V gives CDR1 SGHTA, CDR2 FQGNSA. The CDR3 reads CASSLDEARETQYF. The CDR3 DNA reads as TGTGCCAGCAGCTTAGACGAGGCTCGAGAGACCCAGTACTTC.

The chain uses TRBV7-9 and TRBJ1-4; D unclear. The germline V and J ends were trimmed by 5 bases and 6 bases, with 13 bases remaining between them. The CDR3 totals 14 residues. The V gene's germline CDR1 is SEHNR and CDR2 FQNEAQ (reference sequence). The CDR3 DNA reads as TGTGCCAGCAGCCCCACGGAAGAGTATGAAAAACTGTTTTTT. Residues: CASSPTEEYEKLFF.

The rearrangement links TRBV6-5 to TRBJ2-7; 8 bases are a match to TRBD2. Germline V gives CDR1 MNHEY, CDR2 SVGAGI. The ends lost 3 bases at V and 2 bases at J; junction bases unmatched: 3. CDR3 length equals 14 residues. DNA of the CDR3: TGTGCCAGCAGTTATAGCGGGGCACCCTACGAGCAGTACTTC. As protein: CASSYSGAPYEQYF.